This TCR beta chain is drawn from a study of cytomegalovirus exposure and HLA in healthy donors (dated by TCRdb to about 2017). Some background on the complete study: A later analysis indicated that the 130 or so validation repertoires were generated on the platform also employed for the 600 to 750 repertoires of the first cohort. The aim of the study was to test whether cataloging public T cell receptors could identify signatures of past pathogen exposure. To predict cytomegalovirus infection status, the study brought together high-throughput TCR immunosequencing, statistical association of individual TCRs with disease status, and machine learning. Besides the first cohort of approximately 670 subjects, a separate validation cohort made up of 120 or so different subjects was used. Broad study findings and their caveats: In a later analysis, TCRs clustered in the first cohort were found to also tend to co-occur in the 120 or so validation repertoires, with about 94% of cluster scores above 0. A total of 150 or so TCR beta chains were listed by the study as associated with cytomegalovirus. All 120 or so repertoires were used to score co-occurrence in the validation cohort in a later analysis, because that analysis had no HLA typing for the cohort. The authors suggested that the approach could potentially be generalized to other disease states and immunological phenotypes. While some public TCRs were present in many individuals, most TCR sequences turned up only very rarely across donors. Cytomegalovirus status was reported to be diagnosed by the classifier with high specificity and sensitivity in both the original and validation cohorts. In vitro tests confirmed that a few of the cytomegalovirus-associated TCR beta chains recognize cytomegalovirus antigens.

The germline V gene provides CDR1 SGHRS and CDR2 YFSETQ. The CDR3 starts with the cysteine, ends with the phenylalanine, and has 15 residues. The DNA shown is the 45-base CDR3, in frame from base 1. V is cut back by 3 bases and J by 2 bases, with 7 bases in the junction unmatched. Separate from the approximately 670-subject first cohort, the validation cohort of 120 subjects was the group to which the donors belonged. Library prep was done by the immunoSEQ multiplex PCR assay. Turning to the authors' computational methods: To diagnose cytomegalovirus status from the catalog of TCR beta chain sequences, a statistical classification framework was built. In TCRdb, the immuneACCESS table is reduced to in-frame sequences with V and J assigned. These tables do not hold every clone; where another copy was compared, an unresolved V gene accounts for under half, and the others remain unexplained. V and J calls plus clone size are reproduced from that table; the DNA served to infer D and trimming. The sample table records 240,000 or so clones; about 86% of these occur just once. The ten largest make up around 1.2% of the sample.

This clone was detected once. Its antigen is currently not known. No qualities accompany the bases; no much larger clone lies one base away. Sequencing was performed on PBMCs. The receptor chain draws on TRBV5-1 and TRBJ2-7, with TRBD1 matching 8 junction bases. This clonotype originated in a woman aged 25-40 years in good health and CMV-seropositive. The CDR3 protein is CASSSPDRDTYEQYF. The DNA sequence follows: TGCGCCAGCAGCTCCCCGGACAGGGATACCTACGAGCAGTACTTC.